This T cell receptor (beta chain) was captured by sequencing in a study of cytomegalovirus exposure and HLA in healthy donors. V dropped 6 bases and J dropped 5; count of bases not matched to a gene: 5. The germline V gene encodes CDR1 SQVTM and CDR2 ANQGSEA. The CDR3 spans 14 residues. This PCR relied on a set of 60 Vbeta primers and 13 Jbeta primers. Here immunoSEQ multiplex PCR was the method, and the copy in TCRdb shows in-frame clones only, minus some. Here the sample spans 150,000 to 200,000 clones, more than 60% being singletons. The chain is built from TRBV29-1 and TRBJ2-2, with 11 bases matching TRBD1. The sequence was obtained from a male donor in good health and CMV-seronegative. Sequences were obtained from PBMCs. The CDR3 nucleotides are TGCAGCGTCGTTGGACAGGGGGCGACCGGGGAGCTGTTTTTT. Translating gives CSVVGQGATGELFF.